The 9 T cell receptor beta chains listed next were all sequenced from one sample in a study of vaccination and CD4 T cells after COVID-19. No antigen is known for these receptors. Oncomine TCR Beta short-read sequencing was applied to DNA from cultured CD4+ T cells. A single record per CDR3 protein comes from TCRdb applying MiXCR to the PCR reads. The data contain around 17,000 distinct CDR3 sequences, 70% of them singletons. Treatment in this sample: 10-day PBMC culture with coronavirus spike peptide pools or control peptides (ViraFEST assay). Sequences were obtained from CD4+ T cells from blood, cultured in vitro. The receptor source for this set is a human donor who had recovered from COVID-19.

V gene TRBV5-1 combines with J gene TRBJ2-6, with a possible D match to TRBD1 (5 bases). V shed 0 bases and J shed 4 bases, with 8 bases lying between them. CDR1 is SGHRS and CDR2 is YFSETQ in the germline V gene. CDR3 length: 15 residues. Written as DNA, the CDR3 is TGCGCCAGCAGCTTGGGGGCAGGGGGGGCCAACGTCCTGACTTTC. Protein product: CASSLGAGGANVLTF.

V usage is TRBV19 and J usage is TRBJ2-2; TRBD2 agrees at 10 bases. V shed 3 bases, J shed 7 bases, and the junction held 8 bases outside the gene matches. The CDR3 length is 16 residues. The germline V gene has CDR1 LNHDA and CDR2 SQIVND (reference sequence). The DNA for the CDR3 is TGTGCCAGTAGTATGCGGCTAGCGGGAGTGGGCGGGGAGCTGTTTTTT. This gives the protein CASSMRLAGVGGELFF.

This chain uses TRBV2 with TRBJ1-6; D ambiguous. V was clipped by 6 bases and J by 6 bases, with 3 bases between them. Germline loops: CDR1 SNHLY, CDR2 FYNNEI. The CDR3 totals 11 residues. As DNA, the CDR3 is TGTGCCAGCAGCGGTAATTCACCCCTCCACTTT. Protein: CASSGNSPLHF.

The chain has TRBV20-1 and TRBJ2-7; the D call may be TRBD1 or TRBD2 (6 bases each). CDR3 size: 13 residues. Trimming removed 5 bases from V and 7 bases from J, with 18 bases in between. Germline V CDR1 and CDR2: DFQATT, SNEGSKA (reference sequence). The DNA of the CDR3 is TGCAGTGCTGGAAGGTCGGGGGCTTGGGAGCAGTACTTC. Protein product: CSAGRSGAWEQYF.

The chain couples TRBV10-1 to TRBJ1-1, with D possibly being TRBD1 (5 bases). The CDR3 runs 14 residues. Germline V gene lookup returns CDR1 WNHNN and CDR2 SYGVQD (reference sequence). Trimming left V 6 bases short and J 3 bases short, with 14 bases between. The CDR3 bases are TGCGCCAGCAGAATCGTCCCGGGGGACACTGAAGCTTTCTTT. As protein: CASRIVPGDTEAFF.

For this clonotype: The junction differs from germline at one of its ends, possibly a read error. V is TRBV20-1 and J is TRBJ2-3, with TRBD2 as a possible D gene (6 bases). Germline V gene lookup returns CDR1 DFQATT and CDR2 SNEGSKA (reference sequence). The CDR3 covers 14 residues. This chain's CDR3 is CSARDRGSTDTRYF. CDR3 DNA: TGCAGTGCGAGGGACCGGGGGAGCACAGATACGCGGTATTTT.

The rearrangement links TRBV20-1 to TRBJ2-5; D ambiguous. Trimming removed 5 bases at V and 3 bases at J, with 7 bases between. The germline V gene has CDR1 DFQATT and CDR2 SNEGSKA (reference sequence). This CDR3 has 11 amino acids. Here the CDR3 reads CSAPRKETQYF. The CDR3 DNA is TGCAGTGCTCCCAGGAAAGAGACCCAGTACTTC.

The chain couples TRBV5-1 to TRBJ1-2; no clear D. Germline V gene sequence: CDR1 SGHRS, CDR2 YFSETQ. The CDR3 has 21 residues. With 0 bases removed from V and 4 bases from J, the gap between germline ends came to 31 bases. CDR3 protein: CASSLAPNPAGQRRIAYGYTF. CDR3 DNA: TGCGCCAGCAGCTTGGCCCCGAATCCGGCAGGTCAACGCAGGATTGCCTATGGCTACACCTTC.

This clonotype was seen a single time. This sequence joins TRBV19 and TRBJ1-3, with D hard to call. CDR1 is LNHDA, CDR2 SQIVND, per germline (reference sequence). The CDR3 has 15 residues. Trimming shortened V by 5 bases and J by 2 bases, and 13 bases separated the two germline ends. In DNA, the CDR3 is TGTGCCAGTAGTCCAACCCTGGAAGCTGGAAACACCATATATTTT. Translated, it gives CASSPTLEAGNTIYF.